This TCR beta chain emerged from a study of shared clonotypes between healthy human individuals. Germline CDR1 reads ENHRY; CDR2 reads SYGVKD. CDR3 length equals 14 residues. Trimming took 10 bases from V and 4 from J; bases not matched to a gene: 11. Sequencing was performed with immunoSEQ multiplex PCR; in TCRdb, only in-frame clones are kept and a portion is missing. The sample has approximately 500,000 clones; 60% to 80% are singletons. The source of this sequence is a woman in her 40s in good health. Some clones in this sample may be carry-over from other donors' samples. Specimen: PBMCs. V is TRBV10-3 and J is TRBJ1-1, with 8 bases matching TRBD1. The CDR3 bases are TGTGCCACCGCGCAGGGGGCCGGGGGCACTGAAGCTTTCTTT. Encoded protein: CATAQGAGGTEAFF.